The clone carrying this T cell receptor (beta chain) has ten or more counts. Its cognate antigen is unknown. The data belong to a study of regulatory T cells in long-lasting Graves disease. The ends were cut back, 0 bases at V and 0 bases at J, with 14 bases in the middle. CDR1 and CDR2 (germline): MNHEY, SVGEGT. There are 18 residues in the CDR3. Study-level findings and limits: Persistent disease favored TRBV28, TRBJ1-2 and TRBJ2-5. Persistent-disease Graves' patients showed less TCR diversity than new cases.

Time point here: newly diagnosed GD, antithyroid drugs for less than 3 months. PBMC RNA served as the TCR library source. The TCR beta library used iRepertoire HTBI primers with Arm-PCR amplification of CDR3. MiXCR, run by TCRdb on the multiplex PCR reads, gives a single entry per CDR3 protein. The data contain 390,000 or so distinct CDR3 sequences, 10% to 15% of them singletons. These sequences were also reported in another study, on T cells in Graves' hyperthyroidism and ophthalmopathy. From that paper: The TCR CDR3 was amplified in a first-round RT-PCR using the HTBI primer set. In the analysis, a 13 V-J model separated ophthalmopathy from stable hyperthyroidism.

The TCR comes from a woman aged 18-29 years with Graves disease. V usage is TRBV6-2 or TRBV6-3 and J usage is TRBJ2-2; D tentatively fits TRBD1 or TRBD2 (5 bases each). This sample comprised peripheral blood mononuclear cells (PBMCs), obtained at new diagnosis, from a patient treated with antithyroid drugs. The CDR3 nucleotides read TGTGCCAGCAGTTACTCGAGAGGGGCCCCCGCGAACACCGGGGAGCTGTTTTTT. Translating it yields CASSYSRGAPANTGELFF.